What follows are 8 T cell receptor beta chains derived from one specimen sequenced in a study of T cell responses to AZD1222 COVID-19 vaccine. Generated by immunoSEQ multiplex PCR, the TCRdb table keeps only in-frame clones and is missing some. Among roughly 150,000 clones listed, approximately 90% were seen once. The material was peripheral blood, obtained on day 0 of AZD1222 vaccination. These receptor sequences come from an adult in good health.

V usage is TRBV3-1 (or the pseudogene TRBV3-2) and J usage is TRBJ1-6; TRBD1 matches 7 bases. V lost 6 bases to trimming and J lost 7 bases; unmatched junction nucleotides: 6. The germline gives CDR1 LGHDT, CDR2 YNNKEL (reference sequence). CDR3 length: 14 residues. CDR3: CASRQGIQNSPLHF. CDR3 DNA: TGTGCCAGCAGACAGGGGATTCAAAATTCACCCCTCCACTTT.

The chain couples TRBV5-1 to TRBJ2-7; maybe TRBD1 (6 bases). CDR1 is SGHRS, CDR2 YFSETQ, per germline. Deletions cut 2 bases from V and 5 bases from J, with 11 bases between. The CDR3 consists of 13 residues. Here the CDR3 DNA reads TGCGCCAGCAGCTTTGAGGACAGTAACGAGCAGTACTTC. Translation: CASSFEDSNEQYF. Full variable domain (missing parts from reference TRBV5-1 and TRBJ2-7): KAGVTQTPRYLIKTRGQQVTLSCSPISGHRSVSWYQQTPGQGLQFLFEYFSETQRNKGNFPGRFSGRQFSNSRSEMNVSTLELGDSALYLCASSFEDSNEQYFGPGTRLTVT.

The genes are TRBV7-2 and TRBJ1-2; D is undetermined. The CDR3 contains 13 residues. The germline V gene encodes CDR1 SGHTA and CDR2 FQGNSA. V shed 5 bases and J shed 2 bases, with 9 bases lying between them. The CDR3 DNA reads TGTGCCAGCAGCGGCGGGCGGAACTATGGCTACACCTTC. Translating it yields CASSGGRNYGYTF.

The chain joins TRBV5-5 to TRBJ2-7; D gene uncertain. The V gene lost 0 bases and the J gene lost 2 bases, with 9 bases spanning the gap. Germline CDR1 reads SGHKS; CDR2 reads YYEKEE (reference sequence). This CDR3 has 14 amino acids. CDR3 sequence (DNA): TGTGCCAGCAGCTTGGATTACCGTGCCTACGAGCAGTACTTC. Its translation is CASSLDYRAYEQYF.

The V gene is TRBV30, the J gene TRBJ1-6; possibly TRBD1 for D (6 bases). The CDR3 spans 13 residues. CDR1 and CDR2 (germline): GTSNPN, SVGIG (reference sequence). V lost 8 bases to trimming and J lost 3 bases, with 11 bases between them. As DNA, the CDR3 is TGTGCCGGTCAGGGGAACTATAATTCACCCCTCCACTTT. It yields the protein CAGQGNYNSPLHF.

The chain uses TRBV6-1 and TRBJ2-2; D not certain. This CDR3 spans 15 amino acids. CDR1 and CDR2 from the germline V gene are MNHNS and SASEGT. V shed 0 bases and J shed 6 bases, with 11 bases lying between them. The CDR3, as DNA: TGTGCCAGCAGTGAAGCGCCTTTTTCCTCCGGGGAGCTGTTTTTT. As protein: CASSEAPFSSGELFF.

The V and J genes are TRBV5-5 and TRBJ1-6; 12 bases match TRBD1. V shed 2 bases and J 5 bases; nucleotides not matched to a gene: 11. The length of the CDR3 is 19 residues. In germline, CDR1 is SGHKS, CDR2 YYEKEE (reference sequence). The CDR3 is CASSFPLGTGGLNNSPLHF. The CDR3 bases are TGTGCCAGCAGCTTTCCTCTCGGGACAGGGGGCTTGAATAATTCACCCCTCCACTTT.

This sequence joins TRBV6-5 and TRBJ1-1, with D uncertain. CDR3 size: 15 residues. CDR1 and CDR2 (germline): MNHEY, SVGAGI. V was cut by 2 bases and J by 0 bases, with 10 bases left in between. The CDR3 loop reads CASSYQSRLNTEAFF. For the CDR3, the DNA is TGTGCCAGCAGTTACCAATCGCGTCTGAACACTGAAGCTTTCTTT.